Described below is a single T cell receptor beta chain sequence and its context. The template, about 500 ng total RNA, yielded TCR beta cDNA made with a constant-region primer. Three nested multiplex PCR rounds, a slightly modified ARM-PCR method, built the TCR beta libraries. In TCRdb, the multiplex PCR reads were re-called with MiXCR into one record per CDR3 protein. Of tens of thousands of distinct CDR3 sequences in the sample, around three quarters were seen once. This specimen belongs to a study of tumor-infiltrating lymphocytes in primary liver carcinoma. Extraction of RNA together with DNA used about 17-30 mg of unsorted bulk tissue. The clonotype was recovered from a man aged 35-49 years with primary liver carcinoma and hepatitis B virus infection. The specimen sequenced was liver tumor tissue from sampling region 3. Subset here: tumor region T3, left-lateral pole.

CDR3: CASSIALGTQGDTQYF. In DNA form, the CDR3 reads TGTGCCAGCAGCATAGCTCTTGGAACACAAGGGGATACGCAGTATTTT. The V call is TRBV9, the J call TRBJ2-3; no definite D call. CDR3 length: 16 residues. Germline CDR1 is SGDLS and CDR2 is YYNGEE. The germline V and J ends were trimmed by 4 bases and 6 bases, with 21 bases remaining between them.